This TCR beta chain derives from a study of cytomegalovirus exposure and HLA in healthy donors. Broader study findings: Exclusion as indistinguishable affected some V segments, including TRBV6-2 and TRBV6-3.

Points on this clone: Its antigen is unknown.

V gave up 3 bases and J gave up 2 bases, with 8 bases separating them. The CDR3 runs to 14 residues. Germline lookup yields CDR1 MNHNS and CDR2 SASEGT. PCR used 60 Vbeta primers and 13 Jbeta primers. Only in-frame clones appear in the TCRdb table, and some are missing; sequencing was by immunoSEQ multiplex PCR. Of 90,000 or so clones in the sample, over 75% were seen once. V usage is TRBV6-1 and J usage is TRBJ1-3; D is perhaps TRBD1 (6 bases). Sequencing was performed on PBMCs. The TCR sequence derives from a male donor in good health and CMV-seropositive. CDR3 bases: TGTGCCAGCAGTGAGGGGGCACCTGGAAACACCATATATTTT. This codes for CASSEGAPGNTIYF.